Presented here are 13 T cell receptor beta chains from one specimen sequenced in a study of T-cell reconstitution after alpha-beta-depleted transplantation in children. Unique molecular identifiers featured in how the TCRbeta library was prepared. MiXCR, applied by TCRdb to the PCR reads, yields one record per CDR3 protein. The sample records approximately 490,000 distinct CDR3 sequences, about an eighth being singletons. Specimen: PBMCs from the stem cell graft donor, collected from the stem cell graft. These TCRs come from a human donor who donated a stem cell graft to a child with combined immunodeficiency.

This clonotype occurred a few times. This chain uses TRBV25-1 with TRBJ2-7, with D possibly TRBD1 on 6 matching bases. V was cut by 5 bases and J by 3 bases, with 11 bases left in between. The CDR3 contains 13 residues. CDR1 and CDR2 (germline): MGHDK, SYGVNS. CDR3 DNA: TGTGCCAGCAGTTCTCCAGGGGTCTACGAGCAGTACTTC. This gives the protein CASSSPGVYEQYF.

This clonotype showed up just a few times. This sequence joins TRBV20-1 and TRBJ1-2; D may be TRBD1 (6 bases). Germline lookup yields CDR1 DFQATT and CDR2 SNEGSKA (reference sequence). CDR3 size: 14 residues. Trimming pared 3 bases from V and 3 bases from J, leaving 14 bases between. In DNA, the CDR3 is TGCAGTGCTAGGCCTCGAAGGACAGACTATGGCTACACCTTC. Its translation is CSARPRRTDYGYTF.

The table lists this clonotype with many counts. The chain carries TRBV7-2 and TRBJ2-2; 8 bases fit TRBD2. V lost 2 bases and J lost 5; bases outside the gene matches: 10. The CDR3 length is 17 residues. Germline CDR1 is SGHTA and CDR2 is FQGNSA. CDR3 bases: TGTGCCAGCAGCTTACCCACAGCGGGAGCTTCGACCGGGGAGCTGTTTTTT. Translation: CASSLPTAGASTGELFF.

This clonotype has only a few counts. The genes are TRBV7-2 and TRBJ1-4; TRBD1 is a possible D gene (6 bases). The CDR3 length is 15 residues. From germline, CDR1 is SGHTA and CDR2 FQGNSA. The V end was cut by 1 base, the J end by 6 bases, with 12 bases between. The CDR3 loop reads CASSLEGGLDEKLFF. CDR3 in DNA: TGTGCCAGCAGCTTAGAGGGGGGCCTAGATGAAAAACTGTTTTTT.

The chain employs TRBV7-8 and TRBJ2-1; D is possibly TRBD1 or TRBD2 (5 bases each). CDR3 length: 18 amino acids. Trimming pared 5 bases from V and 4 bases from J, leaving 24 bases between. Germline V gives CDR1 SGHVS, CDR2 FQNEAQ. DNA of the CDR3: TGTGCCAGCAGCCCGCATGAGGGCGGGCACAGGCCATACAATGAGCAGTTCTTC. Its protein product is CASSPHEGGHRPYNEQFF.

This clonotype was picked up a small number of times. The chain has TRBV7-6 and TRBJ1-6; the D gene is possibly TRBD1 (5 bases). V lost 1 base and J lost 2, with 6 bases in between. CDR3 size: 15 residues. Germline loops: CDR1 SGHVS, CDR2 FNYEAQ. The CDR3 loop reads CASSLEGTYNSPLHF. CDR3 sequence (DNA): TGTGCCAGCAGCTTAGAGGGGACCTATAATTCACCCCTCCACTTT.

This clonotype appeared a few times. V usage is TRBV5-5 and J usage is TRBJ2-7; 9 bases line up with TRBD1. Germline CDR1 is SGHKS and CDR2 is YYEKEE (reference sequence). The CDR3 consists of 16 residues. The trim removed 4 bases at V and 1 base at J, leaving 9 bases unmatched. This chain's CDR3 is CASSTTWTGASYEQYF. The CDR3, as DNA: TGTGCCAGCAGCACCACTTGGACAGGGGCTTCCTACGAGCAGTACTTC.

This clonotype was recorded at least ten times. This sequence joins TRBV29-1 and TRBJ2-7; D is perhaps TRBD2 (5 bases). Germline loops: CDR1 SQVTM, CDR2 ANQGSEA. The CDR3 is 14 residues long. V lost 6 bases and J lost 6, with 21 bases in between. CDR3 amino acids: CSVKRRLADGEQYF. CDR3 bases: TGCAGCGTAAAGCGGCGTCTCGCCGACGGCGAGCAGTACTTC.

This clonotype was detected ten times or more. Here the CDR3 reads CAINRLAGNLRDEQFF. DNA for the CDR3: TGTGCCATCAACCGGCTCGCCGGGAATCTTCGCGATGAGCAGTTCTTC. The V gene is TRBV10-3, the J gene TRBJ2-1; D possibly corresponds to TRBD2 (5 bases). This CDR3 spans 16 amino acids. Germline assignment: CDR1 ENHRY and CDR2 SYGVKD. Trimming shortened V by 7 bases and J by 8 bases, and 24 bases separated the two germline ends.

This clonotype has at least ten counts. The CDR3 nucleotides are TGCGCCAGCAGGCCAGCCGGACAGGGGATATACGAGCAGTACTTC. Residues: CASRPAGQGIYEQYF. This chain joins TRBV5-1 and TRBJ2-7; 9 nucleotides align to TRBD1. Losses at the gene ends were 5 bases for V and 4 bases for J; bases not matched to a gene: 10. Germline V CDR1 and CDR2: SGHRS, YFSETQ. This CDR3 has 15 amino acids.

This clonotype has only a few counts. The chain employs TRBV12-3 or TRBV12-4 and TRBJ2-3; D remains unclear. Deletions cut 6 bases from V and 3 bases from J, with 10 bases between. The CDR3 loop spans 13 amino acids. CDR3 sequence reads: CASSFAPTDTQYF. In DNA form, the CDR3 reads TGTGCCAGCAGCTTCGCCCCTACAGATACGCAGTATTTT.

This clonotype was seen only a few times. The chain links TRBV7-8 to TRBJ2-6; no firm D call. Germline values: CDR1 SGHVS, CDR2 FQNEAQ. The CDR3 spans 17 residues. V was shortened by 5 bases and J by 2 bases, with 16 bases between the two germline ends. In nucleotides, the CDR3 is TGTGCCAGCAGCCTAGTCGTAAAGGGTGCTGGGGCCAACGTCCTGACTTTC. This encodes CASSLVVKGAGANVLTF.

This clonotype was seen repeatedly, ten times or more. This chain uses TRBV4-3 with TRBJ2-7; D unclear. The length of the CDR3 is 14 residues. Deletions cut 1 base from V and 2 bases from J, with 9 bases between. Germline assignment: CDR1 LGHNA and CDR2 YSLEER. CDR3 bases: TGCGCCAGCAGCCAAGGGGGTGGGCCCTACGAGCAGTACTTC. Its translation: CASSQGGGPYEQYF.